This T cell receptor (beta chain) was documented in a study of cytomegalovirus exposure and HLA in healthy donors. Broader study findings: Later analysis associated a missense DCLRE1C variant with TCR beta V- and J-gene trimming. Earlier analysis looked at TCR beta V segments, and most were productive about 90% or about 30% of the time. An observed cluster of highly shared sequence variants was recorded as a likely sequencing artifact.

This CDR3 is 15 amino acids long. The ends were cut back, 9 bases at V and 0 bases at J, with 13 bases in the middle. The germline gives CDR1 SGHNT, CDR2 YYREEE (reference sequence). A multiplex PCR was run with 60 Vbeta primers and 13 Jbeta primers. Assay: immunoSEQ multiplex PCR; the TCRdb copy retains only in-frame clones and omits some. This sample has about 65,000 clones, with about four fifths found just once. This clone occurred once. Its target is not known. The clonotype originates from a woman aged 25 to 39 in good health and CMV-seronegative. Sequenced sample: PBMCs. The rearrangement links TRBV5-4 to TRBJ1-6, with D uncertain. DNA for the CDR3: TGTGCCACCCAGAGGGCGAGCTCCTATAATTCACCCCTCCACTTT. It yields the protein CATQRASSYNSPLHF.